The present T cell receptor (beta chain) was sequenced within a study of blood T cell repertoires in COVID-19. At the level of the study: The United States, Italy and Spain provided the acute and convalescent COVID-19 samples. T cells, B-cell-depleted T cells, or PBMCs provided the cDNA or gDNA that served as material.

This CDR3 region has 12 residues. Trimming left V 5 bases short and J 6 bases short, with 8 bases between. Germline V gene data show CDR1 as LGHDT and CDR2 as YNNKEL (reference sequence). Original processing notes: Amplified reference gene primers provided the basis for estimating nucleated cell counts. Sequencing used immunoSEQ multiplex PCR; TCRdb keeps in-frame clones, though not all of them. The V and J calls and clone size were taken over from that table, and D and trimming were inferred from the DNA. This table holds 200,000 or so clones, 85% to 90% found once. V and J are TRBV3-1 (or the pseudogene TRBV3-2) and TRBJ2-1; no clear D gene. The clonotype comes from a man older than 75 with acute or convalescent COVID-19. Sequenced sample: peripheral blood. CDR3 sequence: CASSYSSNEQFF. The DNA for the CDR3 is TGTGCCAGCAGCTACTCTAGCAATGAGCAGTTCTTC.